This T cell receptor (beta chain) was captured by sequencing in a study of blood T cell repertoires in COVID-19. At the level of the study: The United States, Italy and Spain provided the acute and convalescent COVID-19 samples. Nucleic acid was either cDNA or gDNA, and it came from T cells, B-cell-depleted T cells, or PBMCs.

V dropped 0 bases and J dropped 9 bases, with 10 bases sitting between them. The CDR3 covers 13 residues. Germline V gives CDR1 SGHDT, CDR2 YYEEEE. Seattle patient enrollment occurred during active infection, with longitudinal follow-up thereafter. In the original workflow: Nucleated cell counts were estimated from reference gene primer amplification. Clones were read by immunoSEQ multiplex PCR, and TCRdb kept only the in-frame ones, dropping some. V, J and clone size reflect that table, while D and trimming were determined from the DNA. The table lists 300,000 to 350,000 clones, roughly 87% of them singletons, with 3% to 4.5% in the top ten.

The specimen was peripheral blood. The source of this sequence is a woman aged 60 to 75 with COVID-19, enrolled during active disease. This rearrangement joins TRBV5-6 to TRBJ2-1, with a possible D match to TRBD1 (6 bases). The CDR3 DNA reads TGTGCCAGCAGCTTGGGCCAGGGGCCTGAGCAGTTCTTC. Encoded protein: CASSLGQGPEQFF.